Following are 23 T cell receptor beta chains from one sample sequenced in a study of tissue T cells after allogeneic stem cell transplantation. Some clones are missing from TCRdb's copy, which holds only in-frame ones; the method was immunoSEQ multiplex PCR. Counted here are about 22,000 clones, 72% occurring once; the ten biggest clones make up approximately 0.72%. Sequencing was performed on spleen. These receptors were obtained from a female BALB/c mouse in good health. The strain bears MHC haplotype H2-d.

For this clone: The gene names given are mouse names. With the read ending 1 residue before the CDR3 end, the germline J gene is used to fill in that end. The gene calls are TRBV5 and TRBJ1-6; 7 bases are a match to TRBD1. TRBJ1-6 is reported as an ORF; its role is uncertain. Trimming took 4 bases from V and 3 from J; bases not matched to a gene: 6. CDR3 length: 16 amino acids. Germline assignment: CDR1 LGHNA and CDR2 YNLKQL (reference sequence). The sequenced CDR3 bases are TGTGCCAGCAGCCCGACCGGGACAGACTATAATTCGCCCCTCTAC. Its translation: CASSPTGTDYNSPLY. The complete CDR3 reads CASSPTGTDYNSPLYF.

Worth noting for this clone: At one end, the junction sequence differs from germline, possibly due to a read error. These gene names are mouse names. Read sequence stops 1 residue before the CDR3 end, and the germline J gene provides the missing end. Other DNA sequences in this sample translate to the same CDR3. The rearrangement joins TRBV5 to TRBJ2-7, with D perhaps matching TRBD2 (7 bases). The CDR3 contains 13 residues. Germline CDR1 LGHNA, CDR2 YNLKQL (reference sequence). The DNA read from the CDR3 is TGCGCCAGCAGCCAAGAGGGGGGGATTGAACAGTAC. This gives the protein CASSQEGGIEQY. The complete CDR3 sequence is CASSQEGGIEQYF.

A remark on this clone: Mouse germline and gene names are used. Read coverage stops 1 residue before the CDR3 terminus; the germline J gene supplies the remainder. This chain connects TRBV29 to TRBJ2-2, with 9 bases lining up with TRBD1. This CDR3 has 15 residues. With 6 bases clipped from V and 4 bases from J, the junction kept 6 bases outside the gene matches. The germline CDR1 and CDR2 sequences are MSHET and SYDVDS. Partial CDR3 DNA: TGTGCTAGCAGCTCCGGGACAGGGCTCACCGGGCAGCTCTAC. It codes for CASSSGTGLTGQLY. Given in full, the CDR3 is CASSSGTGLTGQLYF. Based on the CDR3 plus reference TRBV29 and TRBJ2-2, the full variable domain is DMKVTQMPRYLIKRMGENVLLECGQDMSHETMYWYRQDPGLGLQLIYISYDVDSNSEGDIPKGYRVSRKKREHFSLILDSAKTNQTSVYFCASSSGTGLTGQLYFGEGSKLTVL.

About this clone: Here the gene names and germline are mouse. The read comes to an end 1 residue before the CDR3 does, leaving the germline J gene to fill in the end. Other DNA sequences from this sample encode an identical CDR3 as well. V is TRBV31 and J is TRBJ2-2; tentative D call: TRBD2 (6 bases). Per the germline V gene, CDR1 is GKSSPN and CDR2 is SITVG. This CDR3 is built from 14 residues. Deletions cut 0 bases from V and 2 bases from J, with 7 bases between. The CDR3 loop is CAWSLGGNTGQLYF. The CDR3 bases that were read are TGTGCCTGGAGTCTGGGGGGTAACACCGGGCAGCTCTAC.

On this clone: Gene names are mouse gene names. The CDR3 loop reads CASSQSRDKTNTGQLYF. The covered CDR3 bases are TGTGCCAGCAGCCAATCCCGGGACAAAACAAACACCGGGCAGCTCTAC. The V gene is TRBV2, the J gene TRBJ2-2, with D possibly TRBD1 on 6 matching bases. Read coverage stops 1 residue before the CDR3 terminus; the germline J gene supplies the remainder. Trimming took off 2 bases at V and 0 bases at J, with 13 bases between the two ends. Germline V gene lookup returns CDR1 LGHNA and CDR2 YSYQKL. This CDR3 comprises 17 residues.

Notes on this clone: Germline and genes here are mouse. The read halts 1 residue ahead of the CDR3 end, with the missing end drawn from the germline J gene. This chain connects TRBV13-2 to TRBJ2-7, with TRBD2 matching 11 bases. Looked up from germline, CDR1 is NNHNN and CDR2 is SYGAGS (reference sequence). The J segment lost 4 bases and the V segment lost 1 base, leaving 7 bases of the junction unmatched. The CDR3 consists of 16 residues. The CDR3 protein is CASGDWARLGGYEQYF. CDR3 DNA (partial): TGTGCCAGCGGTGATTGGGCTCGACTGGGGGGGTATGAACAGTAC.

In regard to this clone: The gene symbols are mouse symbols. The CDR3 end lies 1 residue beyond the end of the read and is filled in from the germline J gene. The rearrangement uses TRBV29 and TRBJ1-3; D gene unclear. CDR3 length: 13 amino acids. Trimming cost V 5 bases and J 0 bases, with 5 bases left between them. Germline lookup yields CDR1 MSHET and CDR2 SYDVDS. The CDR3 sequence is CASSPDSGNTLYF. The sequenced part of the CDR3 DNA is TGTGCTAGCAGTCCGGATTCTGGAAATACGCTCTAT.

Points on this clone: The genes and germline here are from mouse. The CDR3 end falls 1 residue outside the read, so it is completed with the germline J gene. The chain has TRBV13-2 and TRBJ2-2; 7 bases agree with TRBD1. J gave up 3 bases and V 0 bases, and 2 bases lay outside the gene matches. In germline, CDR1 is NNHNN, CDR2 SYGAGS (reference sequence). The CDR3 sequence is 15 residues long. The sequenced part of the CDR3 DNA is TGTGCCAGCGGTGATGCCACAGGGGACACCGGGCAGCTCTAC. It encodes CASGDATGDTGQLY. The full CDR3 reads CASGDATGDTGQLYF.

In regard to this clone: Germline and genes here are mouse. The read ends 1 residue early relative to the CDR3; the germline J gene fills the gap. The chain recombines TRBV31 with TRBJ2-1, with 9 bases lining up with TRBD2. Germline V CDR1 and CDR2: GKSSPN, SITVG. This CDR3 is 15 amino acids long. V lost 2 bases to trimming and J lost 4 bases; unmatched junction nucleotides: 6. CDR3 loop: CAWSSTGGEYAEQFF. The sequenced part of the CDR3 DNA is TGTGCCTGGAGTTCGACTGGGGGCGAATATGCTGAGCAGTTC.

In the case of this clone: The gene names given are mouse names. The CDR3 sequence is CASSTGTNERLFF. CDR3 bases read: TGTGCCAGCAGTACAGGGACCAACGAAAGATTATTT. The V and J genes are TRBV19 and TRBJ1-4; tentative D call: TRBD1 (5 bases). The read terminates 1 residue before the CDR3 end, so the remaining end is supplied by the germline J gene. The CDR3 is 13 amino acids. Germline CDR1 FNHDT, CDR2 SITEND (reference sequence). V lost 3 bases, J lost 3 bases, and 6 bases lay in between.

About this clone: Mouse gene names and germline throughout. The read ends 1 residue shy of where the CDR3 ends; the end is completed using the germline J gene. The gene calls are TRBV19 and TRBJ1-3; no reliable D call. The germline gives CDR1 FNHDT, CDR2 SITEND (reference sequence). The V end was cut by 0 bases, the J end by 0 bases, with 7 bases between. This CDR3 has 15 residues. The part of the CDR3 DNA that was read is TGTGCCAGCAGTATAGACATCCTTTCTGGAAATACGCTCTAT. It specifies CASSIDILSGNTLY. The entire CDR3 sequence reads CASSIDILSGNTLYF.

In the case of this clone: Mouse gene names and germline throughout. Read data end 1 residue before the CDR3 end; the end is taken from the germline J gene. V is TRBV19 and J is TRBJ2-5; D not certain. Germline CDR1 and CDR2: FNHDT and SITEND (reference sequence). The V and J ends lost 0 bases and 2 bases respectively, with 7 bases between them. The CDR3 runs 14 residues. The DNA read from the CDR3 is TGTGCCAGCAGTATAGGACAATCCCAAGACACCCAGTAC. Translating it yields CASSIGQSQDTQY. The complete CDR3 reads CASSIGQSQDTQYF.

Only a few counts were recorded for this clone. The listed genes are named as in mouse. The sequence runs out 1 residue before the end of the CDR3; the remainder is reconstructed from the germline J gene. The V and J genes are TRBV29 and TRBJ1-5; 8 bases map to TRBD1. Germline CDR1 and CDR2: MSHET and SYDVDS. J gave up 6 bases and V 6 bases, and 4 bases lay outside the gene matches. The CDR3 consists of 13 residues. The DNA read from the CDR3 is TGTGCTAGCAGAAGGACAGGGACCCAGGCTCCGCTT. It encodes CASRRTGTQAPL. In full, the CDR3 reads CASRRTGTQAPLF.

As concerns this clone: Gene names and germline refer to mouse. The CDR3 end is not reached by the read, which stops 1 residue before it; the germline J gene fills it in. The V call is TRBV4, the J call TRBJ2-7; D might be TRBD1 or TRBD2, each matching 6 bases. V lost 6 bases and J 6 bases, leaving 9 bases between the germline ends. Germline lookup yields CDR1 LGHDT and CDR2 YNNKQL (reference sequence). The CDR3 covers 11 residues. The CDR3 DNA, read in part, is TGTGCCAGCAGGAAGGGGGGTGAACAGTAC. This translates into CASRKGGEQY. The CDR3 reads in full as CASRKGGEQYF.

This clone has more than one count but fewer than ten. Each gene name is a mouse one. The read stops 1 residue short of the end of the CDR3; the missing end is completed from the germline J gene. This chain links TRBV19 with TRBJ2-7; D is unclear. The germline V and J ends were trimmed by 2 bases and 4 bases, with 10 bases remaining between them. This CDR3 comprises 13 residues. Germline V gene data show CDR1 as FNHDT and CDR2 as SITEND (reference sequence). The covered CDR3 bases are TGTGCCAGCAGTATCCAAACAGTTTATGAACAGTAC. It codes for CASSIQTVYEQY. The entire CDR3 reads CASSIQTVYEQYF.

For this clone: Genes here carry mouse names. The read ends 1 residue before the CDR3 terminus; that terminus is restored from the germline J gene. This chain joins TRBV14 and TRBJ2-5; D call uncertain. Looked up from germline, CDR1 is SGHDT and CDR2 is FRDEAV. The CDR3 is 14 residues long. Trimming shortened V by 2 bases and J by 2 bases, and 9 bases separated the two germline ends. The CDR3 sequence: CASSLIQAQDTQYF. The covered CDR3 bases are TGTGCCAGCAGTTTGATCCAGGCCCAAGACACCCAGTAC.

Remarks on this clone: Any gene name here is a mouse gene name. Read sequence stops 1 residue before the CDR3 end, and the germline J gene provides the missing end. The chain has TRBV2 and TRBJ2-2; 10 bases are a match to TRBD2. With 0 bases clipped from V and 9 bases from J, the junction kept 7 bases outside the gene matches. CDR3 size: 16 residues. The germline CDR1 and CDR2 sequences are LGHNA and YSYQKL. The CDR3 DNA, read in part, is TGTGCCAGCAGCCAAGAGACCCTGGGGGGGCGCAGGCAGCTCTAC. Translation: CASSQETLGGRRQLY. The full CDR3 reads CASSQETLGGRRQLYF.

As concerns this clone: The gene names here belong to mouse. The sequence runs out 1 residue before the end of the CDR3; the remainder is reconstructed from the germline J gene. The chain joins TRBV2 to TRBJ2-7; possibly TRBD1 for D (6 bases). Trimming cost V 0 bases and J 5 bases, with 8 bases left between them. The CDR3 is made up of 13 amino acids. Germline V gene lookup returns CDR1 LGHNA and CDR2 YSYQKL. Partial CDR3 DNA: TGTGCCAGCAGCCAAGACAGGGACAATGAACAGTAC. This sequence encodes CASSQDRDNEQY. The whole CDR3 protein is CASSQDRDNEQYF.

Points on this clone: Any gene name here is a mouse gene name. The CDR3 end is not reached by the read, which stops 1 residue before it; the germline J gene fills it in. The chain is built from TRBV13-2 and TRBJ2-2; no clear D gene. Between the trimmed V and J ends, which lost 0 bases and 4 bases, there was a span of 7 bases. Germline loops: CDR1 NNHNN, CDR2 SYGAGS (reference sequence). The CDR3 length is 14 residues. CDR3 DNA (partial): TGTGCCAGCGGTGATGCAGTGGGCACCGGGCAGCTCTAC. Protein sequence: CASGDAVGTGQLY. The full-length CDR3 reads as CASGDAVGTGQLYF.

Notes on this clone: All gene names here are mouse names. Read data end 1 residue before the CDR3 end; the end is taken from the germline J gene. The chain has TRBV13-2 and TRBJ2-4, with D possibly matching TRBD2 (6 bases). The CDR3 sequence is 15 residues long. The germline V and J ends were trimmed by 3 bases and 0 bases, with 11 bases remaining between them. From germline, CDR1 is NNHNN and CDR2 SYGAGS (reference sequence). The sequenced CDR3 bases are TGTGCCAGCGGTGGCCCCCTGGGGAGTCAAAACACCTTGTAC. Protein product: CASGGPLGSQNTLY. The whole CDR3 region reads CASGGPLGSQNTLYF.

The table lists this clone with a few counts. Gene and germline names: mouse. The DNA read from the CDR3 is TGTGGTGCTAGGGATCGGGGCAGATCCTATGAACAGTAC. Translated, it gives CGARDRGRSYEQY. The whole CDR3 region reads CGARDRGRSYEQYF. The chain carries TRBV20 and TRBJ2-7; D could derive from TRBD1 or TRBD2 (5 bases each). Coverage ceases 1 residue before the CDR3 finishes, and the germline J gene fills in the end. This CDR3 spans 14 amino acids. Germline V gene lookup returns CDR1 GFQATS and CDR2 STVNSAI. Trimming stripped 0 bases from V and 1 base from J, with 10 bases between.

Notes on this clone: Each gene name is a mouse one. The sequenced part of the CDR3 DNA is TGTGCCAGCAGCCAAGAAGGGGGTAATTCCTATAATTCGCCCCTCTAC. This translates into CASSQEGGNSYNSPLY. The full CDR3 sequence reads CASSQEGGNSYNSPLYF. The rearrangement links TRBV5 to TRBJ1-6; a weak D match, TRBD1 (6 bases). The missing CDR3 end, 1 residue past where the read stops, is filled in from the germline J gene. TRBJ1-6 counts as an open reading frame of uncertain function. The CDR3 is made up of 17 amino acids. V was clipped by 0 bases and J by 0 bases, with 9 bases between them. Germline V gene lookup returns CDR1 LGHNA and CDR2 YNLKQL (reference sequence).

Details on this clone: These gene names are mouse names. Sequencing ends 1 residue short of the CDR3 end; the germline J gene provides the rest. The chain uses TRBV31 and TRBJ2-7; D possibly uses TRBD1 or TRBD2 (5 bases each). The length of the CDR3 is 12 residues. Trimming removed 1 base at V and 7 bases at J, with 11 bases between. The germline gives CDR1 GKSSPN, CDR2 SITVG. CDR3 protein: CAWSPLGDEQYF. The covered CDR3 bases are TGTGCCTGGAGTCCCCTAGGGGACGAACAGTAC. The whole variable domain, filled in from reference TRBV31 and TRBJ2-7, reads AQTIHQWPVAEIKAVGSPLSLGCTIKGKSSPNLYWYWQATGGTLQQLFYSITVGQVESVVQLNLSASRPKDDQFILSTEKLLLSHSGFYLCAWSPLGDEQYFGPGTRLTVL.